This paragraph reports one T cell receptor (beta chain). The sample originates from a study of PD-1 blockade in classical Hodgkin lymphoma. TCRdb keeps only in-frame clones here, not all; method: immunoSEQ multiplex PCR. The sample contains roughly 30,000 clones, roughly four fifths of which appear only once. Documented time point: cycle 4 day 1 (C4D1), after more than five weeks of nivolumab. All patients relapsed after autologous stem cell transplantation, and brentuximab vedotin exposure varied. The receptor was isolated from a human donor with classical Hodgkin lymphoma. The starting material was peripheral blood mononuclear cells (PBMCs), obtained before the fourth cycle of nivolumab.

CDR3 residues: CAISETQGRSSYNEQFF. The CDR3 bases are TGTGCCATCAGTGAGACCCAAGGGCGGAGCTCCTACAATGAGCAGTTCTTC. The rearrangement joins TRBV10-3 to TRBJ2-1, with D hard to call. Trimming shortened V by 2 bases and J by 0 bases, and 14 bases separated the two germline ends. The germline V gene has CDR1 ENHRY and CDR2 SYGVKD. The CDR3 consists of 17 residues.